The 24 T cell receptor beta chains below come from one sample, sequenced in a study of blood T cell repertoires in COVID-19. Produced via immunoSEQ multiplex PCR; TCRdb's table is partial and in-frame only. The data contain 200,000 to 300,000 clones, around 84% of them singletons. The material sequenced was peripheral blood. The receptors derive from a man aged 55 to 70 with acute or convalescent COVID-19.

The gene calls are TRBV7-9 and TRBJ2-7; D may be TRBD2 (5 bases). The CDR3 runs 13 residues. Germline CDR1 SEHNR, CDR2 FQNEAQ (reference sequence). Trimming stripped 10 bases from V and 0 bases from J, with 13 bases between. DNA for the CDR3: TGTGCCACCGGAGGACCAAGCTCCTACGAGCAGTACTTC. Amino acid sequence: CATGGPSSYEQYF.

The rearrangement uses TRBV3-1 (or the pseudogene TRBV3-2) and TRBJ1-1; 7 positions match TRBD1. The CDR3 totals 14 residues. After removal of 4 bases from V and 0 bases from J, the junction contained 2 bases not matched to a gene. CDR1 LGHDT and CDR2 YNNKEL come from the germline V gene (reference sequence). CDR3 bases: TGTGCCAGCAGCCGGGGGACAGTGAACACTGAAGCTTTCTTT. Its protein product is CASSRGTVNTEAFF.

The DNA for the CDR3 is TGTGCCAGCAGTTACTCCGACAGGCGCTATGGCTACACCTTC. This gives the protein CASSYSDRRYGYTF. The chain recombines TRBV6-5 with TRBJ1-2, with a tentative D call TRBD1 (6 bases). Germline CDR1 is MNHEY and CDR2 is SVGAGI. Trimming removed 0 bases from V and 4 bases from J, with 9 bases in between. CDR3 size: 14 residues.

This rearrangement joins TRBV3-1 (or the pseudogene TRBV3-2) to TRBJ2-5, with TRBD2 identical over 9 bases. CDR1 is LGHDT, CDR2 YNNKEL, per germline (reference sequence). The CDR3 is 16 amino acids. V lost 1 base, J lost 2 bases, and 5 bases stayed unmatched. The CDR3 bases are TGTGCCAGCAGCCAAGGTAGCGGGAGCTTACAAGAGACCCAGTACTTC. This gives the protein CASSQGSGSLQETQYF.

The chain is built from TRBV9 and TRBJ2-6; 7 nucleotides align to TRBD1. Germline trimming cut 0 bases from V and 0 bases from J; bases unmatched to any gene: 18. The CDR3 has 22 amino acids. CDR1 and CDR2 (germline): SGDLS, YYNGEE. The CDR3 loop is CASSVATGPQGQRSSGANVLTF. CDR3 sequence (DNA): TGTGCCAGCAGCGTAGCAACCGGACCCCAGGGACAGAGGAGCTCTGGGGCCAACGTCCTGACTTTC.

This sequence joins TRBV7-9 and TRBJ2-5; D not resolved. The CDR3 covers 16 residues. CDR1 and CDR2 (germline): SEHNR, FQNEAQ (reference sequence). V was shortened by 2 bases and J by 2 bases, with 15 bases between the two germline ends. In nucleotides, the CDR3 is TGTGCCAGCAGCTTATCCGCTTTTGCGGCTCAAGAGACCCAGTACTTC. It encodes CASSLSAFAAQETQYF. Full variable domain (rest looked up from reference TRBV7-9 and TRBJ2-5): DTGVSQNPRHKITKRGQNVTFRCDPISEHNRLYWYRQTLGQGPEFLTYFQNEAQLEKSRLLSDRFSAERPKGSFSTLEIQRTEQGDSAMYLCASSLSAFAAQETQYFGPGTRLLVL.

Comments on this clone: This may be a read error, as it is one base from a much larger clone. This chain connects TRBV13 to TRBJ2-3; D is undetermined. The CDR3 contains 12 residues. CDR1 is PRHDT, CDR2 FYEKMQ, per germline (reference sequence). Deletions cut 6 bases from V and 2 bases from J, with 6 bases between. CDR3 nucleotides: TGTGCCAGCAGGGAGTTCACAGATACGCAGTATTTT. Its protein is CASREFTDTQYF.

The rearrangement links TRBV28 to TRBJ1-2; no clear D gene. The V end lost 6 bases, the J end lost 10 bases, and 15 bases lay between the germline ends. This CDR3 region has 12 residues. Germline assignment: CDR1 MDHEN and CDR2 SYDVKM. CDR3 nucleotide sequence: TGTGCCAGCAGCCCCAGCGGGTTTCTCTACACCTTC. Its protein product is CASSPSGFLYTF.

The chain combines TRBV10-3 with TRBJ1-1; no definite D call. Germline V gene data show CDR1 as ENHRY and CDR2 as SYGVKD. V was cut by 0 bases and J by 0 bases, with 2 bases left in between. The CDR3 is 13 residues long. CDR3 amino acids: CAISESMNTEAFF. The DNA of the CDR3 is TGTGCCATCAGTGAGTCTATGAACACTGAAGCTTTCTTT.

The V and J genes are TRBV11-2 and TRBJ2-2; 14 nucleotides match TRBD2. From germline, CDR1 is SGHAT and CDR2 FQNNGV. This CDR3 is 16 amino acids long. The ends lost 5 bases at V and 5 bases at J; junction bases unmatched: 4. The CDR3 nucleotides read TGTGCCAGCAGCAAGGGACTAGCGGGAGTAACCGGGGAGCTGTTTTTT. As protein: CASSKGLAGVTGELFF.

The J gene is TRBJ2-1, the V gene TRBV10-1; 9 bases agree with TRBD2. CDR1 WNHNN and CDR2 SYGVQD come from the germline V gene (reference sequence). The CDR3 covers 17 residues. V gave up 8 bases and J gave up 5 bases; unmatched junction bases: 16. The CDR3 loop is CASWGGSGGRDNNEQFF. The CDR3 DNA is TGCGCCAGCTGGGGGGGGAGTGGCGGGAGGGATAACAATGAGCAGTTCTTC.

The genes are TRBV5-1 and TRBJ2-7, with D tentatively TRBD1 (6 bases). CDR1 is SGHRS, CDR2 YFSETQ, per germline. This CDR3 comprises 16 residues. V lost 5 bases and J 0 bases, leaving 18 bases between the germline ends. The CDR3 sequence: CASSRAYRDFSYEQYF. Written as DNA, the CDR3 is TGCGCCAGCAGTAGAGCGTACAGGGATTTCTCCTACGAGCAGTACTTC.

The gene calls are TRBV19 and TRBJ2-2; 7 nucleotides agree with TRBD1. Germline loops: CDR1 LNHDA, CDR2 SQIVND (reference sequence). CDR3 length: 17 residues. The junction had 11 bases not matched to a gene; V was cut back by 4 bases and J by 3 bases. This CDR3 is CASSRDQQGLDTGELFF. In nucleotides, the CDR3 is TGTGCCAGTAGTAGGGACCAACAGGGGCTGGACACCGGGGAGCTGTTTTTT.

The chain couples TRBV20-1 to TRBJ1-6; TRBD1 might be the D (5 bases). CDR3 length equals 13 residues. V was trimmed by 3 bases and J by 7 bases, leaving 10 bases between them. CDR1 DFQATT and CDR2 SNEGSKA come from the germline V gene (reference sequence). In DNA form, the CDR3 reads TGCAGTGCTAGTTACAAGGGGAATTCACCCCTCCACTTT. Protein sequence: CSASYKGNSPLHF.

This clone appeared a single time. The rearrangement uses TRBV9 and TRBJ2-6; D may be TRBD1 (5 bases). Germline values: CDR1 SGDLS, CDR2 YYNGEE. The CDR3 runs 18 residues. V shed 0 bases and J shed 2 bases, with 15 bases lying between them. The CDR3 nucleotides read TGTGCCAGCAGCGTAGGCCCCAGGGAACTTGCTGGGGCCAACGTCCTGACTTTC. It codes for CASSVGPRELAGANVLTF.

The J gene is TRBJ2-3, the V gene TRBV5-1; D perhaps matches TRBD2 (5 bases). V lost 4 bases and J 1 base, leaving 10 bases between the germline ends. CDR1 is SGHRS and CDR2 is YFSETQ in the germline V gene. The CDR3 covers 14 residues. The DNA of the CDR3 is TGCGCCAGCAGCCGTGGAGGAGGCACAGATACGCAGTATTTT. As protein: CASSRGGGTDTQYF.

This chain uses TRBV6-5 with TRBJ2-3; D not certain. Per germline, CDR1 MNHEY and CDR2 SVGAGI. The CDR3 is 15 residues long. The V gene lost 2 bases and the J gene lost 5 bases, with 14 bases spanning the gap. The DNA of the CDR3 is TGTGCCAGCAGTTACGGCCATATCCCGGGAGATACGCAGTATTTT. It codes for CASSYGHIPGDTQYF.

The rearrangement links TRBV6-9 to TRBJ1-6; no clear D. CDR3 length equals 16 residues. Germline V gives CDR1 MNHGY, CDR2 SVAAGI. Deletions cut 5 bases from V and 8 bases from J, with 19 bases between. DNA of the CDR3: TGTGCCAGCAGTACGGAACAGAAAGCCGCAGATTCACCCCTCCACTTT. Translating gives CASSTEQKAADSPLHF.

The V call is TRBV7-8, the J call TRBJ2-7, with a possible D match to TRBD1 (6 bases). Trimming cost V 2 bases and J 0 bases, with 11 bases left between them. CDR1 and CDR2 from the germline V gene are SGHVS and FQNEAQ. The CDR3 spans 15 residues. In DNA, the CDR3 is TGTGCCAGCAGCTTATGGCAGGGGCCCTCCTACGAGCAGTACTTC. Its protein is CASSLWQGPSYEQYF. Variable domain in full (rest from reference TRBV7-8 and TRBJ2-7): GAGVSQSPRYKVAKRGQDVALRCDPISGHVSLFWYQQALGQGPEFLTYFQNEAQLDKSGLPSDRFFAERPEGSVSTLKIQRTQQEDSAVYLCASSLWQGPSYEQYFGPGTRLTVT.

V usage is TRBV9 and J usage is TRBJ2-5, with a tentative D call TRBD1 (5 bases). In germline, CDR1 is SGDLS, CDR2 YYNGEE. Deletions cut 4 bases from V and 0 bases from J, with 13 bases between. This CDR3 is built from 15 residues. In DNA, the CDR3 is TGTGCCAGCAGCCTCGTCCCAGGGAACCAAGAGACCCAGTACTTC. It is translated as CASSLVPGNQETQYF.

This chain joins TRBV24-1 and TRBJ2-3; no reliable D call. V was shortened by 2 bases and J by 1 base, with 12 bases between the two germline ends. The CDR3 has 16 residues. Germline-derived CDR1 and CDR2 are KGHDR and SFDVKD. The CDR3 DNA sequence: TGTGCCACCAGTGATTCCCCATCTCGGGGCACAGATACGCAGTATTTT. Protein: CATSDSPSRGTDTQYF.

The chain combines TRBV7-9 with TRBJ1-6; D is undetermined. Germline CDR1 is SEHNR and CDR2 is FQNEAQ (reference sequence). Trimming stripped 1 base from V and 8 bases from J, with 15 bases between. This CDR3 spans 16 amino acids. In DNA, the CDR3 is TGTGCCAGCAGCTTAGATCGGGGAGTCCTTCATTCACCCCTCCACTTT. The encoded protein is CASSLDRGVLHSPLHF.

The rearrangement joins TRBV18 to TRBJ1-2, with 8 bases that match TRBD1. Germline CDR1 and CDR2: KGHSH and LQKENI. The CDR3 covers 14 residues. V lost 5 bases, J lost 6 bases, and 8 bases stayed unmatched. CDR3 DNA: TGTGCCAGCTCAAGCGGACAGGGAACGAATGGCTACACCTTC. The encoded protein is CASSSGQGTNGYTF.

V is TRBV5-8 and J is TRBJ1-2, with D tentatively TRBD1 (5 bases). Germline CDR1 SGHTS, CDR2 YDEGEE. The CDR3 is 15 residues long. V was cut by 0 bases and J by 3 bases, with 12 bases left in between. As DNA, the CDR3 is TGTGCCAGCAGCTTGGAAGGCAGGGCCCACTATGGCTACACCTTC. Protein: CASSLEGRAHYGYTF.